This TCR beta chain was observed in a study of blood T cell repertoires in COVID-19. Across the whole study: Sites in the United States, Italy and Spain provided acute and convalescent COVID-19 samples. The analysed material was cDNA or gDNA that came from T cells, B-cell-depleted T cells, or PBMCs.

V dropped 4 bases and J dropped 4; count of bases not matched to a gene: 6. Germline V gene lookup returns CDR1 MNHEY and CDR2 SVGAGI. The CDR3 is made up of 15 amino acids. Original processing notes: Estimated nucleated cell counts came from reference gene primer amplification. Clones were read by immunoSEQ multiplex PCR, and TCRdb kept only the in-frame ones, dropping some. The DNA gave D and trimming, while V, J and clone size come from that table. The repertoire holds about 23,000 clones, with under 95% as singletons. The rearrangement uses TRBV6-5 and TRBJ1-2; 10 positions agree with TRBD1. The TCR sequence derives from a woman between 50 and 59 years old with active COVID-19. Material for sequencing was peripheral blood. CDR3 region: CASSFFGQGGYGYTF. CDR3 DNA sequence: TGTGCCAGCAGTTTTTTCGGACAGGGGGGCTATGGCTACACCTTC.